This T cell receptor (beta chain) was obtained from a study of CD8+CD57+ T cells in acquired aplastic anemia. Study-level results: Any difference that existed in CD8+ Simpson's diversity between patients and controls was not significant. About 27 CD8+ CDR3 sequences were shared between patients and controls.

This clonotype has at least ten counts. Its specificity is not known. In germline, CDR1 is KGHDR, CDR2 SFDVKD. This CDR3 has 13 residues. Trimming cost V 4 bases and J 6 bases, with 10 bases left between them. Template material for TCR beta VDJ and CDR3 profiling consisted of genomic DNA. TCRdb reprocessed the reads via MiXCR and lists one record per CDR3 protein. The sample holds hundreds of thousands of distinct CDR3 sequences, approximately 32% seen once. Before being chosen for sequencing, patients had shown CD8+CD57+ cell expansion by flow cytometry. At the time of blood sampling, patients had not yet received any therapy.

The receptor comes from a human donor with aplastic anemia. Sequences were obtained from sorted CD4+, CD8+, or CD8+CD57+ T cells (not recorded which) from PBMCs. The rearrangement uses TRBV24-1 and TRBJ2-3; D may be TRBD1 (5 bases). The CDR3 region has the DNA TGTGCCACCAGTGAACCCAGGGTGGATACGCAGTATTTT. Protein sequence: CATSEPRVDTQYF.